There are a few counts of the clone carrying this T cell receptor (beta chain). Its antigen is unidentified. This entry comes from a study of CD8+ T cells in alopecia areata. The study's findings and limits: Lesional scalp exceeded normal scalp in clonality, especially in alopecia totalis/universalis. Scalp sample data also include resident alphabeta T cells from normal skin.

Germline V gene lookup returns CDR1 SEHNR and CDR2 FQNEAQ (reference sequence). This CDR3 has 15 amino acids. V gave up 4 bases and J gave up 4 bases; unmatched junction bases: 6. Extracted RNA was reverse transcribed, and the resulting cDNA served as sequencing template. Sequencing was performed with immunoSEQ multiplex PCR; in TCRdb, only in-frame clones are kept and a portion is missing. The sample shows about 150,000 clones, approximately 56% of them seen only once. The sequenced sample consisted of CD8+ T cells sorted from blood. The rearrangement links TRBV7-9 to TRBJ1-3, with 8 bases aligning to TRBD1. This sequence was found in a human donor in good health. The CDR3 DNA follows: TGTGCCAGCAGCTGGAGACAGGGGCGCGGAAACACCATATATTTT. Its translation: CASSWRQGRGNTIYF.